The next 28 T cell receptor beta chains were all read from a single sample in a study of blood T cells in healthy people across ages. The authors ran a second PCR of about 6 to 12 cycles using a sample-barcoded 5' primer and a J-beta primer mix. TCRdb reanalysed the 5' RACE reads using MiXCR and keeps one entry per CDR3 protein. In the table there are around 1.1 million distinct CDR3 sequences, approximately 38% of which are singletons. Sequenced: blood. These TCRs come from a man aged 18 to 29 in good health.

CDR3 sequence reads: CASSQDLTPRGGLNTGELFF. The DNA for the CDR3 is TGCGCCAGCAGCCAAGATCTGACGCCGAGGGGCGGCCTGAACACCGGGGAGCTGTTTTTT. This chain joins TRBV4-3 and TRBJ2-2, with D possibly being TRBD1 or TRBD2 (5 bases each). Per germline, CDR1 LGHNA and CDR2 YSLEER. The CDR3 extends over 20 amino acids. V was trimmed by 0 bases and J by 1 base, leaving 21 bases between them.

This chain uses TRBV20-1 with TRBJ2-1, with 11 positions matching TRBD2. Germline V gene lookup returns CDR1 DFQATT and CDR2 SNEGSKA (reference sequence). This CDR3 has 13 amino acids. Here the CDR3 DNA reads TGCACCCCTGCGACTAGCGGGGTGCATGAGCAGTTCTTC. It translates to CTPATSGVHEQFF.

This clonotype was picked up a small number of times. The gene calls are TRBV7-2 and TRBJ2-1, with D perhaps matching TRBD2 (5 bases). The CDR3 extends over 16 amino acids. Per the germline V gene, CDR1 is SGHTA and CDR2 is FQGNSA. Trimming removed 0 bases from V and 5 bases from J, with 14 bases in between. CDR3 in DNA: TGTGCCAGCAGCTTAGCCGCGGGCCCGGCTCACAATGAGCAGTTCTTC. Translation gives CASSLAAGPAHNEQFF.

The chain uses TRBV27 and TRBJ2-4, with 9 nucleotides matching TRBD1. The CDR3 consists of 15 residues. V dropped 6 bases and J dropped 0; count of bases not matched to a gene: 3. Germline CDR1 is MNHEY and CDR2 is SMNVEV (reference sequence). CDR3 coding DNA: TGTGCCAGCAGAGACAGGGGGGTAGCCAAAAACATTCAGTACTTC. Translating gives CASRDRGVAKNIQYF.

The CDR3 region is CAGSKGPEPSKAFF. For the CDR3, the DNA is TGTGCCGGCAGCAAAGGACCTGAACCGTCTAAAGCTTTCTTT. The chain combines TRBV21-1 with TRBJ1-1. TRBV21-1 is designated a pseudogene. This CDR3 is 14 amino acids long.

This chain joins TRBV7-2 and TRBJ2-3; D uncertain. There are 13 residues in the CDR3. V was shortened by 10 bases and J by 0 bases, with 11 bases between the two germline ends. CDR1 SGHTA and CDR2 FQGNSA come from the germline V gene. As DNA, the CDR3 is TGTGCCATCACCGAGACTAGCACAGATACGCAGTATTTT. It specifies CAITETSTDTQYF. The full variable domain, with the rest looked up from reference TRBV7-2 and TRBJ2-3, is GAGVSQSPSNKVTEKGKDVELRCDPISGHTALYWYRQSLGQGLEFLIYFQGNSAPDKSGLPSDRFSAERTGGSVSTLTIQRTQQEDSAVYLCAITETSTDTQYFGPGTRLTVL.

The chain combines TRBV4-1 with TRBJ1-4; D is unresolved. The CDR3 length is 16 residues. Germline lookup yields CDR1 MGHRA and CDR2 YSYEKL. With 1 base removed from V and 4 bases from J, the gap between germline ends came to 13 bases. For the CDR3, the DNA is TGCGCCAGCAGCCAAGTCCTCGGTACGGGTAATGAAAAACTGTTTTTT. Translation: CASSQVLGTGNEKLFF.

This clonotype has more than one count but fewer than ten. This chain connects TRBV9 to TRBJ2-2; maybe TRBD1 (7 bases). Germline loops: CDR1 SGDLS, CDR2 YYNGEE. The CDR3 is 13 amino acids. Trimming shortened V by 7 bases and J by 3 bases, and 10 bases separated the two germline ends. This CDR3 reads CASGGGDTGELFF. The CDR3 nucleotides read TGTGCCAGCGGAGGGGGCGACACCGGGGAGCTGTTTTTT.

As for this clonotype: This may be a read error: a much more frequent sequence differs by one nucleotide. This rearrangement joins TRBV29-1 to TRBJ2-3; D is perhaps TRBD1 (7 bases). The CDR3 consists of 13 residues. Germline loops: CDR1 SQVTM, CDR2 ANQGSEA. Trimming pared 3 bases from V and 4 bases from J, leaving 11 bases between. CDR3 loop: CSVEEGAADTQYF. The CDR3 DNA reads TGCAGCGTTGAGGAGGGGGCCGCAGATACGCAGTATTTT.

This clonotype has more than one count but fewer than ten. The chain is built from TRBV9 and TRBJ1-1; unclear D gene. The CDR3 loop spans 14 amino acids. V was cut by 0 bases and J by 3 bases, with 9 bases left in between. The germline V gene has CDR1 SGDLS and CDR2 YYNGEE. In DNA form, the CDR3 reads TGTGCCAGCAGCGTAGTAGGGAGGGACACTGAAGCTTTCTTT. Its translation: CASSVVGRDTEAFF.

There are a few counts of this clonotype. The V gene is TRBV29-1, the J gene TRBJ2-7; TRBD2 might be the D (6 bases). V gave up 4 bases and J gave up 6 bases, with 16 bases separating them. The CDR3 consists of 13 residues. The V gene's germline CDR1 is SQVTM and CDR2 ANQGSEA. The CDR3 DNA follows: TGCAGCGTTGGGAACGGCGGGGCCTGCGAGCAGTACTTC. It codes for CSVGNGGACEQYF.

This chain uses TRBV18 with TRBJ2-3; maybe TRBD2 (5 bases). The CDR3 consists of 16 residues. The V gene's germline CDR1 is KGHSH and CDR2 LQKENI. Trimming shortened V by 5 bases and J by 1 base, and 16 bases separated the two germline ends. CDR3 bases: TGTGCCAGCTCAGTTACTCCACCGAGGGGCACAGATACGCAGTATTTT. Protein product: CASSVTPPRGTDTQYF.

The chain links TRBV10-3 to TRBJ2-1, with 9 bases aligning to TRBD2. The CDR3 is 17 residues long. V was pared by 3 bases and J by 2 bases, with 8 bases of the junction left unmatched. Looked up from germline, CDR1 is ENHRY and CDR2 is SYGVKD. Here the CDR3 reads CAISEMGLAGTYNEQFF. In DNA form, the CDR3 reads TGTGCCATCAGTGAAATGGGCCTAGCGGGGACCTACAATGAGCAGTTCTTC.

Ten or more counts support this clonotype. This sequence joins TRBV4-1 and TRBJ1-2; 7 bases are shared with TRBD1. With V trimmed by 1 base and J by 1 base, 3 bases remained unmatched. CDR1 and CDR2 from the germline V gene are MGHRA and YSYEKL. The CDR3 consists of 15 residues. DNA of the CDR3: TGCGCCAGCAGCCAAGGGCAGGGGGATAACTATGGCTACACCTTC. This codes for CASSQGQGDNYGYTF.

This rearrangement joins TRBV3-1 to TRBJ2-1; 9 bases agree with TRBD2. The germline gives CDR1 LGHDT, CDR2 YNNKEL (reference sequence). The ends lost 3 bases at V and 6 bases at J; junction bases unmatched: 24. This CDR3 is built from 21 residues. The CDR3: CASSHPASGESSVSRTNEQFF. The CDR3 DNA reads as TGTGCCAGCAGCCATCCCGCTAGCGGGGAGTCAAGTGTGAGCCGGACCAATGAGCAGTTCTTC.

As concerns this clonotype: The germline gene is not matched at one end of the junction; a read error may be the cause. The genes are TRBV4-1 and TRBJ1-2; D perhaps matches TRBD1 (6 bases). Germline V gene data show CDR1 as MGHRA and CDR2 as YSYEKL. The length of the CDR3 is 16 residues. CDR3 region: CASSHLPGGSNYGCTF. As DNA, the CDR3 is TGCGCCAGCAGCCATTTACCCGGGGGCAGTAACTATGGCTGCACCTTC.

The rearrangement joins TRBV5-4 to TRBJ2-1; the D is unclear. The germline V and J ends were trimmed by 3 bases and 0 bases, with 10 bases remaining between them. Germline lookup yields CDR1 SGHNT and CDR2 YYREEE (reference sequence). The CDR3 is 15 amino acids. The CDR3 sequence is CASSSGPTSYNEQFF. CDR3 in DNA: TGTGCCAGCAGCTCCGGCCCGACCTCCTACAATGAGCAGTTCTTC.

This rearrangement joins TRBV2 to TRBJ1-1; D remains unclear. CDR1 and CDR2 (germline): SNHLY, FYNNEI. CDR3 length: 16 amino acids. Trimming shortened V by 6 bases and J by 7 bases, and 24 bases separated the two germline ends. The CDR3: CASSILREVGFGEAFF. CDR3 sequence (DNA): TGTGCCAGCAGCATACTACGTGAGGTGGGGTTCGGTGAAGCTTTCTTT.

To note about this clonotype: The junction does not match germline at one end; this may be a read error. The CDR3 here is CASSQGASVYKEQFF. The CDR3, as DNA: TGCGCCAGCAGCCAAGGGGCCTCAGTCTACAAGGAGCAGTTCTTC. The chain employs TRBV4-3 and TRBJ2-1, with D unresolved. Germline CDR1 reads LGHNA; CDR2 reads YSLEER. This CDR3 region has 15 residues.

This clonotype was found a few times. V usage is TRBV4-3 and J usage is TRBJ2-1; maybe TRBD2 (5 bases). This CDR3 has 15 amino acids. Germline CDR1 and CDR2: LGHNA and YSLEER. Trimming removed 6 bases from V and 4 bases from J, with 16 bases in between. CDR3 loop: CASSRLEDTYNEQFF. Here the CDR3 DNA reads TGCGCCAGCAGTCGACTGGAGGATACTTACAATGAGCAGTTCTTC.

The genes are TRBV19 and TRBJ2-3, with TRBD2 matching over 9 bases. Germline values: CDR1 LNHDA, CDR2 SQIVND (reference sequence). Unmatched junction bases numbered 11, after V lost 7 bases and J lost 6 bases. The CDR3 sequence is 15 residues long. CDR3 protein: CASMTLAGASDTQYF. The CDR3 DNA sequence: TGTGCCAGTATGACTTTAGCGGGGGCCTCCGATACGCAGTATTTT.

A few counts support this clonotype. The rearrangement links TRBV30 to TRBJ2-3, with 12 positions matching TRBD2. J gave up 5 bases and V 4 bases, and 4 bases lay outside the gene matches. This CDR3 spans 14 amino acids. In germline, CDR1 is GTSNPN, CDR2 SVGIG (reference sequence). In DNA, the CDR3 is TGTGCCTGGATCCTAGCGGGGGGGCGAGATACGCAGTATTTT. Translation gives CAWILAGGRDTQYF.

This clonotype was observed at least ten times. The gene calls are TRBV7-2 and TRBJ2-3; D uncertain. The CDR3 totals 14 residues. From germline, CDR1 is SGHTA and CDR2 FQGNSA. Between the trimmed V and J ends, which lost 5 bases and 2 bases, there was a span of 11 bases. The CDR3: CASSPTFDTDTQYF. For the CDR3, the DNA is TGTGCCAGCAGCCCCACCTTTGACACAGATACGCAGTATTTT.

This clonotype appeared many times. The chain joins TRBV5-1 to TRBJ1-2; D is perhaps TRBD1 (5 bases). The CDR3 runs to 14 residues. Trimming cost V 1 base and J 6 bases, with 13 bases left between them. The germline V gene has CDR1 SGHRS and CDR2 YFSETQ. CDR3 amino acids: CASSLRQGRDGYTF. For the CDR3, the DNA is TGCGCCAGCAGCTTGCGTCAGGGTCGGGATGGCTACACCTTC. The whole variable domain, filled in from reference TRBV5-1 and TRBJ1-2, reads KAGVTQTPRYLIKTRGQQVTLSCSPISGHRSVSWYQQTPGQGLQFLFEYFSETQRNKGNFPGRFSGRQFSNSRSEMNVSTLELGDSALYLCASSLRQGRDGYTFGSGTRLTVV.

This clonotype was detected only once. The chain joins TRBV6-2 or TRBV6-3 to TRBJ1-2; D call uncertain. The V gene lost 8 bases and the J gene lost 5 bases, with 15 bases spanning the gap. CDR1 and CDR2 (germline): MNHEY, SVGEGT. CDR3 length: 13 amino acids. CDR3 nucleotides: TGTGCCAGCCGCACCATAGGAGGGTATGGCTACACCTTC. Translating gives CASRTIGGYGYTF.

This chain links TRBV5-5 with TRBJ1-1; D gene uncertain. Trimming stripped 0 bases from V and 3 bases from J, with 12 bases between. Germline V gene lookup returns CDR1 SGHKS and CDR2 YYEKEE (reference sequence). This CDR3 has 15 residues. The CDR3 DNA reads TGTGCCAGCAGCTTGGCTGCGGGGAGGGACACTGAAGCTTTCTTT. The encoded protein is CASSLAAGRDTEAFF. Full variable domain (outside the CDR3, taken from reference TRBV5-5 and TRBJ1-1): DAGVTQSPTHLIKTRGQQVTLRCSPISGHKSVSWYQQVLGQGPQFIFQYYEKEERGRGNFPDRFSARQFPNYSSELNVNALLLGDSALYLCASSLAAGRDTEAFFGQGTRLTVV.

This clonotype was counted a few times. The rearrangement links TRBV20-1 to TRBJ2-1; D is possibly TRBD2 (6 bases). The germline CDR1 and CDR2 sequences are DFQATT and SNEGSKA (reference sequence). The CDR3 has 15 amino acids. Trimming removed 0 bases from V and 6 bases from J, with 15 bases in between. The CDR3 here is CSARDRRGSVNEQFF. The CDR3 bases are TGCAGTGCTAGAGATCGGAGGGGCAGCGTCAATGAGCAGTTCTTC.

To note about this clonotype: An end of the junction differs from the germline gene, which may be a read error. V and J are TRBV29-1 and TRBJ2-3; no firm D call. Looked up from germline, CDR1 is SQVTM and CDR2 is ANQGSEA. CDR3 length: 10 residues. In nucleotides, the CDR3 is TGCATCGTTGAAAGTGATACGCAGTATTTT. The encoded protein is CIVESDTQYF.